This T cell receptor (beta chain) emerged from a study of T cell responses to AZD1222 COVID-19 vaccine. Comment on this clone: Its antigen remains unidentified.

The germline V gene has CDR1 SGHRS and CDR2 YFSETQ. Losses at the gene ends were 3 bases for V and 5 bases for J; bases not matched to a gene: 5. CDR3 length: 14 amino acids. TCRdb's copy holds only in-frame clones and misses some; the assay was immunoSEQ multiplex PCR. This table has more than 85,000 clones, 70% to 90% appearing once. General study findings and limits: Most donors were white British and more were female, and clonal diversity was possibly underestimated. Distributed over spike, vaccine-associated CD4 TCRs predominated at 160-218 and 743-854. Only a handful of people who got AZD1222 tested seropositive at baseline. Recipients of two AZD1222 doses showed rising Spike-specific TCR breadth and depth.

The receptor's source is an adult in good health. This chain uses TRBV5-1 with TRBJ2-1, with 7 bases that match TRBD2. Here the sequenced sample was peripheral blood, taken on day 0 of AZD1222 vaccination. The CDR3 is CASSSSGSNNEQFF. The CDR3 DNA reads TGCGCCAGCAGCTCTAGCGGAAGTAACAATGAGCAGTTCTTC.